This T cell receptor beta chain was captured in a study of sequential checkpoint blockade in melanoma. Study summary: Randomization was 1:1 between first-line nivolumab→ipilimumab and ipilimumab→nivolumab. After both sequences, patients received maintenance nivolumab. General observations from the study: Mutational load did not correlate with tumor T-cell fraction or clonality.

The table lists this clone with many counts. Its cognate antigen is unknown. Treatment denoted: randomized to nivolumab then ipilimumab (arm A) or the reverse (arm B). This table comes from immunoSEQ multiplex PCR, and its TCRdb copy is limited to in-frame clones, with some not included. The repertoire holds about 7,900 clones, with around 22% as singletons. Trimming stripped 3 bases from V and 1 base from J, with 12 bases between. The CDR3 totals 15 residues. Germline values: CDR1 SGHNT, CDR2 YENEEA. This TCR was sampled from a human donor with melanoma. The chain uses TRBV11-3 and TRBJ1-2; maybe TRBD1 (5 bases). The sequencing used tumor tissue (inferred from file names), collected from a patient given nivolumab and ipilimumab in sequence. The CDR3 DNA reads TGTGCCAGCAGCTTTGACAGTAGGGTTAACTATGGCTACACCTTC. Translated, it gives CASSFDSRVNYGYTF. Supplemented by reference TRBV11-3 and TRBJ1-2, the full variable domain reads EAGVVQSPRYKIIEKKQPVAFWCNPISGHNTLYWYLQNLGQGPELLIRYENEEAVDDSQLPKDRFSAERLKGVDSTLKIQPAELGDSAVYLCASSFDSRVNYGYTFGSGTRLTVV.